This T cell receptor beta chain was identified during a study of response to subunit inactivated influenza vaccine. J lost 2 bases, V lost 6 bases, and 8 bases had no gene match. There are 15 residues in the CDR3. TCRdb redid the calling of the RT-PCR reads with MiXCR, one entry per CDR3 protein. In the table there are roughly 700,000 distinct CDR3 sequences, roughly 14% of which are singletons. Points on this clonotype: The antigen is not known.

Study results and caveats: That few new T cells are recruited by each seasonal influenza vaccination was the authors' suggestion.

This clonotype originated in a man aged 45 to 65 who received an inactivated influenza vaccine. Specimen: PBMCs from blood, collected 14 days before vaccination. V gene TRBV12-3 or TRBV12-4 combines with J gene TRBJ2-3; 7 bases match TRBD1. The CDR3 here is CASRPGQAHTDTQYF. Written as DNA, the CDR3 is TGTGCCAGCAGGCCTGGACAGGCGCACACAGATACGCAGTATTTT.